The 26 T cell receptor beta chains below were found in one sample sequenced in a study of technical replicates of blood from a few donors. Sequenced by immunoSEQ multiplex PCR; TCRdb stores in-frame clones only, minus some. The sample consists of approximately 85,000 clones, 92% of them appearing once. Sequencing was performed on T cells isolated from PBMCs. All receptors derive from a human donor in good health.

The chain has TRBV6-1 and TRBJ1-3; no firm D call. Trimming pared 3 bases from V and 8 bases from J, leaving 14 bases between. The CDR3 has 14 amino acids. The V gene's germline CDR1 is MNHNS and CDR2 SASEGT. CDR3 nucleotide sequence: TGTGCCAGCAGTGAGCGAACGGGTCGGGACACCATATATTTT. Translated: CASSERTGRDTIYF.

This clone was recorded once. The CDR3 spells CASSLGVSTDTQYF. The CDR3 DNA follows: TGCGCCAGCAGCTTGGGAGTTAGCACAGATACGCAGTATTTT. V usage is TRBV5-1 and J usage is TRBJ2-3; no clear D. The V gene lost 0 bases and the J gene lost 0 bases, with 5 bases spanning the gap. Germline loops: CDR1 SGHRS, CDR2 YFSETQ. The CDR3 extends over 14 amino acids.

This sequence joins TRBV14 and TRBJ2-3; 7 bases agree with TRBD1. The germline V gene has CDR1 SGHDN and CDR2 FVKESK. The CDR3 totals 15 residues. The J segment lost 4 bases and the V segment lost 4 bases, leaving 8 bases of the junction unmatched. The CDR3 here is CASSLNRGFADTQYF. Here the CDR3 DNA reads TGTGCCAGCAGCCTAAACAGGGGATTTGCAGATACGCAGTATTTT.

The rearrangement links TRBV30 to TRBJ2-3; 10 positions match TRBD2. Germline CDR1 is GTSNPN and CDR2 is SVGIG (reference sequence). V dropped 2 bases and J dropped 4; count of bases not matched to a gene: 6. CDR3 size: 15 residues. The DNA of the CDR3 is TGTGCCTGGAGTCCCAGCGGGGGGGCCTCAGATACGCAGTATTTT. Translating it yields CAWSPSGGASDTQYF. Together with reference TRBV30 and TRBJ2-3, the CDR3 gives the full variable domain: SQTIHQWPATLVQPVGSPLSLECTVEGTSNPNLYWYRQAAGRGLQLLFYSVGIGQISSEVPQNLSASRPQDRQFILSSKKLLLSDSGFYLCAWSPSGGASDTQYFGPGTRLTVL.

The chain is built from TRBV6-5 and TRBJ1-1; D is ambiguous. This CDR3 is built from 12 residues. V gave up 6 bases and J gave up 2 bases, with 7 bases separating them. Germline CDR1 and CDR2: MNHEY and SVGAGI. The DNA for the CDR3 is TGTGCCAGCAGCAGAGGTAACACTGAAGCTTTCTTT. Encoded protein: CASSRGNTEAFF.

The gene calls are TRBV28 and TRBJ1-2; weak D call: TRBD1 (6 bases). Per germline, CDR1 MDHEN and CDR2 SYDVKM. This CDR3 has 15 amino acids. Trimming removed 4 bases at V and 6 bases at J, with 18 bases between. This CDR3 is CASSSPGGAVNGYTF. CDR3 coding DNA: TGTGCCAGCAGTTCCCCTGGGGGGGCGGTTAATGGCTACACCTTC.

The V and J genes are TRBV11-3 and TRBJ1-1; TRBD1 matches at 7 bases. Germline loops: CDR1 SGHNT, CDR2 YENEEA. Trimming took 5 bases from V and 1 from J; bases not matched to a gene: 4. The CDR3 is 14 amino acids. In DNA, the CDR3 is TGTGCCAGCAGCCCTGGACAGGCGAACACTGAAGCTTTCTTT. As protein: CASSPGQANTEAFF.

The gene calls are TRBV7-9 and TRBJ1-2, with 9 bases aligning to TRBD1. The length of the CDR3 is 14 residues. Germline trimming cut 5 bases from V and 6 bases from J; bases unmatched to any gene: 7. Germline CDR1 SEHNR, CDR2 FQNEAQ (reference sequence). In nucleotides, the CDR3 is TGTGCCAGCAGCGCGGCCGGGACAGGGAATGGCTACACCTTC. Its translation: CASSAAGTGNGYTF.

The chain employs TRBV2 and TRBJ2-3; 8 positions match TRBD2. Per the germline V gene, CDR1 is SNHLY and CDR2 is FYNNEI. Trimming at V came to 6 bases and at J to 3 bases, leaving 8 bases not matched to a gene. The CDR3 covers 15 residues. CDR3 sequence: CASRILAEGTDTQYF. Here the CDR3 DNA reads TGTGCCAGCAGAATACTAGCGGAAGGTACAGATACGCAGTATTTT.

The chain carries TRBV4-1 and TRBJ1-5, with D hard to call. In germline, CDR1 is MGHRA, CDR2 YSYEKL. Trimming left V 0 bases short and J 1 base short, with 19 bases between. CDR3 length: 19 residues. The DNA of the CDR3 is TGCGCCAGCAGCCAAGATGCTATTCGGCGGGAGAGAAGCAATCAGCCCCAGCATTTT. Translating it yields CASSQDAIRRERSNQPQHF.

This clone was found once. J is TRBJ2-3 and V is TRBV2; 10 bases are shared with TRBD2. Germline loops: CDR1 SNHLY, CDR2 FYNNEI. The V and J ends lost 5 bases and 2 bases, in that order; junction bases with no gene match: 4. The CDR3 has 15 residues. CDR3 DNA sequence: TGTGCCAGCAGTCGGACTAGCGGTTTCACAGATACGCAGTATTTT. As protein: CASSRTSGFTDTQYF.

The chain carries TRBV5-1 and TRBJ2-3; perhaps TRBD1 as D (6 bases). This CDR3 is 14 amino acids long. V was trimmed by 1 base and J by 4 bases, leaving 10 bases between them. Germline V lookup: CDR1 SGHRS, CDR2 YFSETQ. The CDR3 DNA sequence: TGCGCCAGCAGCTTGACAGGGCTCGCAGATACGCAGTATTTT. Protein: CASSLTGLADTQYF.

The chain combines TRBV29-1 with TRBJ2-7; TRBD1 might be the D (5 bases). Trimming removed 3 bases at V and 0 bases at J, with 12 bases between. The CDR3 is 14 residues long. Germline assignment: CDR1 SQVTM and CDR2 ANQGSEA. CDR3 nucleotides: TGCAGCGTTGAGAAGCAGGGTGGCTCCTACGAGCAGTACTTC. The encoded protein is CSVEKQGGSYEQYF.

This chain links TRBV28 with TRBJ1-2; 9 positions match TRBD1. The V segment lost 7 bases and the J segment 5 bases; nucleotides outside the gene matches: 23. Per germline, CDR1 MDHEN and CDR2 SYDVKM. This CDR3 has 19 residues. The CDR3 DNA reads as TGTGCCAGCACCGAATATTTCCGGGACAGGGTAGAGGACTCTTATGGCTACACCTTC. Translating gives CASTEYFRDRVEDSYGYTF.

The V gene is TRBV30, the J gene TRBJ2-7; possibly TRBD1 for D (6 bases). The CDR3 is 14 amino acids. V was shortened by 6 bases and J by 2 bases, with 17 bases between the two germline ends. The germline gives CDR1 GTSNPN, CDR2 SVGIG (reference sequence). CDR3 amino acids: CACTLGGEPYEQYF. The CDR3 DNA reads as TGTGCCTGCACTTTAGGGGGAGAACCCTACGAGCAGTACTTC.

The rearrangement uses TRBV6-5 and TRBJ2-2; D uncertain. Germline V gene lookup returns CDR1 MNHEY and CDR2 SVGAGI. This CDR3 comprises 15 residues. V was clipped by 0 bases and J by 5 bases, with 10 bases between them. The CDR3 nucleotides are TGTGCCAGCAGTTACTCATTTCTCCGGACCGGGGAGCTGTTTTTT. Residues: CASSYSFLRTGELFF.

The DNA for the CDR3 is TGTGCCAGCAGCTTAGAGTCAGCGGGGGACAGCGAGCAGTACTTC. Protein product: CASSLESAGDSEQYF. The chain employs TRBV7-9 and TRBJ2-7; D is possibly TRBD2 (8 bases). This CDR3 is built from 15 residues. Trimming shortened V by 1 base and J by 6 bases, and 16 bases separated the two germline ends. CDR1 SEHNR and CDR2 FQNEAQ come from the germline V gene (reference sequence).

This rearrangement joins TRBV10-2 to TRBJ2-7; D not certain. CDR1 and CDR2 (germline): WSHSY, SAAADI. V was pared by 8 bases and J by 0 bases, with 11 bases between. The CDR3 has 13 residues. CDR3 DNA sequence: TGCGCCAGCTCGACCGCTAGCTCCTACGAGCAGTACTTC. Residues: CASSTASSYEQYF.

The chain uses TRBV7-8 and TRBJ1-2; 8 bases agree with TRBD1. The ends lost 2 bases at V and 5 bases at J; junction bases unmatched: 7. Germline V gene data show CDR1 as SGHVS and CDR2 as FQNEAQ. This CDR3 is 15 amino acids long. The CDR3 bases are TGTGCCAGCAGCTTACCCCCCGGACAGGGTTATGGCTACACCTTC. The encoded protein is CASSLPPGQGYGYTF.

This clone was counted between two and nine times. CDR3 bases: TGTGCCAGCTTAGACACCCACCTCATGAACACTGAAGCTTTCTTT. Protein sequence: CASLDTHLMNTEAFF. The chain joins TRBV18 to TRBJ1-1; D gene ambiguous. This CDR3 region has 15 residues. The germline V gene has CDR1 KGHSH and CDR2 LQKENI. Between the trimmed V and J ends, which lost 7 bases and 0 bases, there was a span of 15 bases. Filled out from reference TRBV18 and TRBJ1-1, the complete variable domain reads NAGVMQNPRHLVRRRGQEARLRCSPMKGHSHVYWYRQLPEEGLKFMVYLQKENIIDESGMPKERFSAEFPKEGPSILRIQQVVRGDSAAYFCASLDTHLMNTEAFFGQGTRLTVV.

In nucleotides, the CDR3 is TGCAGCGTTGACGGACTAGCCGGGGAGACCCAGTACTTC. The encoded protein is CSVDGLAGETQYF. The genes are TRBV29-1 and TRBJ2-5; 8 nucleotides match TRBD2. The CDR3 sequence is 13 residues long. CDR1 and CDR2 from the germline V gene are SQVTM and ANQGSEA. With V trimmed by 3 bases and J by 5 bases, 5 bases remained unmatched.

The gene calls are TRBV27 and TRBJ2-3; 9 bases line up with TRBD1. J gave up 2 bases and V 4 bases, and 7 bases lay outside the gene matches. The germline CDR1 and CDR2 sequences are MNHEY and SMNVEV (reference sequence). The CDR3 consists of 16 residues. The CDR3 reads CASSWRDRDTTDTQYF. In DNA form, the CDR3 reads TGTGCCAGCAGTTGGCGGGACAGGGATACCACAGATACGCAGTATTTT.

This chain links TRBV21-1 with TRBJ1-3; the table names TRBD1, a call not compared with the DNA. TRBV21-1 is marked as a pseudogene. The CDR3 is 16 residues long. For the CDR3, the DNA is TGTGCCAGCAGTCTAATGAGGGGGTATGTTGCAAACACCATATATTTT. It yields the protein CASSLMRGYVANTIYF.

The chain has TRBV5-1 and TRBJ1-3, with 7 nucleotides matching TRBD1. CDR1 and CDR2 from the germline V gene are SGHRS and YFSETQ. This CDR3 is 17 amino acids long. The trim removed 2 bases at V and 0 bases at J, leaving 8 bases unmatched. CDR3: CASSFGQGESSGNTIYF. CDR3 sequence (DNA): TGCGCCAGCAGCTTCGGTCAGGGGGAATCCTCTGGAAACACCATATATTTT.

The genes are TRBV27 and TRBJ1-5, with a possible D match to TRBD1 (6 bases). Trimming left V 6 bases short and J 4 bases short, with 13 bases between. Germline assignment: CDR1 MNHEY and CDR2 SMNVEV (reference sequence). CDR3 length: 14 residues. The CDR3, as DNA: TGTGCCAGCAGGGGCAGGGGTCAAAATCAGCCCCAGCATTTT. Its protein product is CASRGRGQNQPQHF.

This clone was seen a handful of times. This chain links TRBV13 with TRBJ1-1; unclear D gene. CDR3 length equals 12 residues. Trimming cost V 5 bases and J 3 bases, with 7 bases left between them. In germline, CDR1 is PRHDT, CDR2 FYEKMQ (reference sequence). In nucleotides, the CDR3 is TGTGCCAGCAGCAGCGGATACACTGAAGCTTTCTTT. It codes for CASSSGYTEAFF. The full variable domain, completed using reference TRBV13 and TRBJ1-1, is AAGVIQSPRHLIKEKRETATLKCYPIPRHDTVYWYQQGPGQDPQFLISFYEKMQSDKGSIPDRFSAQQFSDYHSELNMSSLELGDSALYFCASSSGYTEAFFGQGTRLTVV.